A selection of T cell receptor beta chains follows, all from one sample in a study of blood T cell repertoires in COVID-19. Sequenced by immunoSEQ multiplex PCR; TCRdb stores in-frame clones only, minus some. The sample carries around 430,000 clones, 87% recorded once. The sequencing input was PBMCs or T cells enriched from blood (not recorded which). Receptors originate from a woman aged 45-65 years who had recovered from COVID-19. Each CDR3 is given with its conserved first and last residue. D genes are given only for firm matches. Size values are once, few and many counts, or a class for expanded clones, and some rows have none.

. . TRBJ1-5 TRBV3-1/TRBV3-2 CASSQDLGGGASSNQPQHF TGTGCCAGCAGCCAAGATCTGGGGGGAGGTGCTAGCTCCAATCAGCCCCAGCATTTT
TRBD1 . TRBJ1-2 TRBV6-2/TRBV6-3 CASSDPWTGEPGGYTF TGTGCCAGCAGTGATCCTTGGACAGGGGAGCCGGGTGGCTACACCTTC
. . TRBJ2-3 TRBV9 CASSAWGDLDTQYF TGTGCCAGCAGCGCCTGGGGGGATTTGGATACGCAGTATTTT
. . TRBJ1-4 TRBV5-1 CASSLEGLNEKLFF TGCGCCAGCAGCTTGGAGGGACTTAATGAAAAACTGTTTTTT
. . TRBJ1-5 TRBV28 CASSPYFGDDSNQPQHF TGTGCCAGCAGTCCATATTTCGGGGATGATAGCAATCAGCCCCAGCATTTT
TRBD2 few TRBJ2-5 TRBV5-1 CASSDKLAGGVETQYF TGCGCCAGCAGCGACAAGCTAGCGGGGGGTGTCGAGACCCAGTACTTC
TRBD2 . TRBJ2-2 TRBV5-1 CASSLTSGGNTGELFF TGCGCCAGCAGCTTGACTAGCGGGGGCAACACCGGGGAGCTGTTTTTT
TRBD1 . TRBJ1-1 TRBV27 CASSLQAGGTEAFF TGTGCCAGCAGTTTACAGGCAGGGGGGACTGAAGCTTTCTTT
TRBD2 . TRBJ2-1 TRBV11-2 CASSATSGGAGEQFF TGTGCCAGCAGCGCGACTAGCGGGGGGGCGGGTGAGCAGTTCTTC
. once TRBJ2-7 TRBV2 CASSEQGRHEQYF TGTGCCAGCAGTGAACAGGGAAGACACGAGCAGTACTTC
TRBD2 . TRBJ2-1 TRBV2 CASRERYLAGHEQFF TGTGCCAGCAGAGAAAGGTATCTAGCGGGACATGAGCAGTTCTTC
. few TRBJ2-5 TRBV2 CASSGAGGETQYF TGTGCCAGCAGTGGGGCAGGAGGAGAGACCCAGTACTTC
TRBD1 once TRBJ2-7 TRBV7-9 CASSLDRGFYEQYF TGTGCCAGCAGCTTAGACAGGGGATTCTACGAGCAGTACTTC
TRBD2 . TRBJ2-1 TRBV6-4 CASSDSGTSLDEQFF TGTGCCAGCAGTGACTCTGGGACTAGCCTAGATGAGCAGTTCTTC
. . TRBJ2-7 TRBV19 CASSIGGETYEQYF TGTGCCAGTAGTATCGGCGGGGAAACCTACGAGCAGTACTTC
TRBD1 . TRBJ1-5 TRBV24-1 CATKGQHSNQPQHF TGTGCCACCAAGGGACAGCATAGCAATCAGCCCCAGCATTTT
. . TRBJ1-2 TRBV3-1/TRBV3-2 CASSQAPPTNYGYTF TGTGCCAGCAGCCAAGCTCCTCCTACTAACTATGGCTACACCTTC
. few TRBJ1-5 TRBV19 CASSPGTMSNQPQHF TGTGCCAGTAGTCCCGGGACAATGAGCAATCAGCCCCAGCATTTT
TRBD1 . TRBJ1-1 TRBV28 CASPAGTGHGEAFF TGTGCCAGCCCTGCAGGGACAGGGCACGGTGAGGCTTTCTTT
. . TRBJ2-3 TRBV7-9 CASSDSAQYGTDTQYF TGTGCCAGCAGTGATTCCGCACAGTATGGCACAGATACGCAGTATTTT
. once TRBJ2-7 TRBV19 CASSMAGLYYEQYF TGTGCCAGTAGTATGGCCGGACTGTACTACGAGCAGTACTTC
. once TRBJ1-2 TRBV5-1 CASSLGSGYGYTF TGCGCCAGCAGCTTGGGTAGCGGCTATGGCTACACCTTC
TRBD2 once TRBJ2-7 TRBV3-1/TRBV3-2 CASSQDRGSGGPFFF TGTGCCAGCAGCCAAGATAGGGGTAGCGGGGGGCCTTTCTTCTTC
. . TRBJ1-6 TRBV10-3 CAISDSGQPRNSPLHF TGTGCCATCAGTGACTCAGGACAACCTCGAAATTCACCCCTCCACTTT
TRBD2 few TRBJ2-7 TRBV5-4 CASSLPREGNYEQYF TGTGCCAGCAGCTTGCCCCGGGAGGGTAACTACGAGCAGTACTTC
. . TRBJ1-3 TRBV18 CASSPGPSGNTIYF TGTGCCAGCTCACCCGGTCCCTCTGGAAACACCATATATTTT
TRBD1 . TRBJ1-2 TRBV4-1 CASSPGGKPDRGANYGYTF TGCGCCAGCAGCCCGGGGGGCAAACCGGACAGGGGAGCTAACTATGGCTACACCTTC
. . TRBJ2-7 TRBV20-1 CSASPTGDFYEQYF TGCAGTGCTAGTCCGACTGGTGACTTCTACGAGCAGTACTTC
. . TRBJ1-1 TRBV11-3 CASSLGGFSEAFF TGTGCCAGCAGCTTAGGAGGGTTCTCTGAAGCTTTCTTT
. . TRBJ1-4 TRBV30 CAWSVPGQNNEKLFF TGTGCCTGGAGTGTACCTGGACAGAATAATGAAAAACTGTTTTTT
. . TRBJ1-5 TRBV18 CASSPAGAQPQHF TGTGCCAGCTCACCGGCGGGCGCTCAGCCCCAGCATTTT
TRBD2 . TRBJ2-7 TRBV28 CASSSGREGYEQYF TGTGCCAGCAGTTCCGGAAGGGAGGGCTACGAGCAGTACTTC
TRBD2 . TRBJ2-3 TRBV20-1 CSAGGTSGGADTQYF TGCAGTGCTGGTGGGACTAGCGGGGGGGCAGATACGCAGTATTTT
. . TRBJ2-7 TRBV30 CAWTHNYEQYF TGTGCCTGGACTCACAACTACGAGCAGTACTTC
. . TRBJ2-5 TRBV14 CASSHTRPPEGWVVETQYF TGTGCCAGCAGCCACACCCGACCGCCGGAGGGGTGGGTGGTGGAGACCCAGTACTTC
TRBD1 . TRBJ1-5 TRBV28 CASSSSQQGNQPQHF TGTGCCAGCAGTTCTTCTCAACAGGGGAATCAGCCCCAGCATTTT
. . TRBJ2-7 TRBV28 CASSLEQGYEQYF TGTGCCAGCAGTTTAGAGCAGGGGTACGAGCAGTACTTC
TRBD1 few TRBJ1-6 TRBV10-1 CARSGTVLYSPLHF TGCGCCAGGTCCGGGACAGTGTTGTATTCACCCCTCCACTTT
TRBD2 . TRBJ2-3 TRBV2 CASSLAGGRTDTQYF TGTGCCAGCAGTTTAGCGGGGGGGCGGACAGATACGCAGTATTTT
. few TRBJ1-6 TRBV5-1 CASSLGQGYNSPLHF TGCGCCAGCAGCTTGGGGCAGGGTTATAATTCACCCCTCCACTTT
. few TRBJ1-3 TRBV2 CASRAGSPFGNTIYF TGTGCCAGCCGAGCCGGGTCCCCTTTCGGAAACACCATATATTTT
. . TRBJ1-1 TRBV5-6 CASSVRRNTEAFF TGTGCCAGCAGCGTCAGGCGGAACACTGAAGCTTTCTTT
. once TRBJ1-6 TRBV19 CASRPQGNLNSPLHF TGTGCCAGTAGACCACAGGGAAACCTTAATTCACCCCTCCACTTT
. . TRBJ2-3 TRBV7-9 CASSLAAGTTDTQYF TGTGCCAGCAGCTTAGCCGCGGGGACCACAGATACGCAGTATTTT
. . TRBJ1-5 TRBV19 CASSIEPGSRNQPQHF TGTGCCAGTAGTATAGAACCGGGGTCACGGAATCAGCCCCAGCATTTT